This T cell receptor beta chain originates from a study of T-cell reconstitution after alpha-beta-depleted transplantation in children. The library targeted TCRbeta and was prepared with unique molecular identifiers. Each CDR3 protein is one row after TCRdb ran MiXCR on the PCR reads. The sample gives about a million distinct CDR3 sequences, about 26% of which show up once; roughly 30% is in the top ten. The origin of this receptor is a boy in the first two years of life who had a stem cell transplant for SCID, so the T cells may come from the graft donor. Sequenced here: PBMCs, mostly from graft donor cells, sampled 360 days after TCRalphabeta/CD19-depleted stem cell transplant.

The CDR3: CASSQTALYSYEQYF. The DNA of the CDR3 is TGCGCCAGCAGCCAAACAGCCCTTTACTCCTACGAGCAGTACTTC. This rearrangement joins TRBV4-1 to TRBJ2-7; D gene uncertain. The V end was cut by 2 bases, the J end by 0 bases, with 11 bases between. Per the germline V gene, CDR1 is MGHRA and CDR2 is YSYEKL. The CDR3 is 15 residues long.